The text below deals with one TCR beta chain. The antigen is undetermined. The sample is drawn from a study of cytomegalovirus exposure and HLA in healthy donors. General study findings and limits: Most of the TCR beta V segments (in an earlier analysis) were productive either about 87% or about 30% of the time.

At sampling all donors were nominally healthy, likely with unrecorded immune exposures. PCR employed 60 Vbeta and 13 Jbeta primers. The protocol was immunoSEQ multiplex PCR, while the TCRdb copy is restricted to in-frame clones and leaves out a portion. This sample has about 170,000 clones, with over 75% found just once. CDR1 is LNHDA and CDR2 is SQIVND in the germline V gene (reference sequence). The CDR3 has 11 amino acids. Deletions cut 7 bases from V and 12 bases from J, with 10 bases between. The chain carries TRBV19 and TRBJ1-6; maybe TRBD1 (5 bases). The sequencing input was PBMCs. This TCR was sampled from a woman under 30 in good health and CMV-seronegative. The CDR3 is CASNSQGPLHF. CDR3 bases: TGTGCCAGTAACTCCCAGGGACCCCTCCACTTT.